The clone carrying this T cell receptor (beta chain) was seen only a few times. Its matching antigen is unknown. This specimen comes from a study of early T cells in non-severe SARS-CoV-2 infection. Study-level results: VDJdb matches were skewed toward anti-spike CD8 T cell responses.

Unique molecular identifiers were affixed to single, distinct cDNA molecules. TCRdb reprocessed the 5' RACE reads with MiXCR, giving one entry per CDR3 protein. The sample has some 57,000 distinct CDR3 sequences, roughly 12% seen once; the top ten hold around 9.9%. From germline, CDR1 is SQVTM and CDR2 ANQGSEA. This CDR3 contains 12 residues. V was trimmed by 7 bases and J by 0 bases, leaving 6 bases between them. This receptor was taken from an adult who was a healthcare worker with PCR-confirmed SARS-CoV-2 infection or an uninfected control (not recorded which). The specimen was whole blood. The chain combines TRBV29-1 with TRBJ2-2; no firm D call. The CDR3 DNA sequence: TGCAGCGGACGTACGAACACCGGGGAGCTGTTTTTT. Amino acids: CSGRTNTGELFF.